The 29 T cell receptor beta chains presented below share a single source sample, sequenced in a study of shared clonotypes between healthy human individuals. The data were produced by immunoSEQ multiplex PCR, yet TCRdb's version contains in-frame clones alone and is incomplete. The data hold almost 750,000 clones, with over 60% observed a single time. Sequencing input: memory CD4+ T cells sorted from blood. Subset in this sample: CD45RA-negative fraction. The receptors here all came from a woman aged 25 to 39 in good health.

This clone was seen once. With a far larger clone one base away, a read error is the likely cause. The chain is built from TRBV7-6 and TRBJ2-5; D is possibly TRBD2 (6 bases). The CDR3 runs 16 residues. The germline CDR1 and CDR2 sequences are SGHVS and FNYEAQ. The CDR3 nucleotides are TGTGCCAGCAGCTTAACCTTACTAGCCCAACAAGGGACCCAGTACTTC. The encoded protein is CASSLTLLAQQGTQYF.

This clone was recorded only once. The V gene is TRBV15, the J gene TRBJ1-2, with D perhaps TRBD1 (6 bases). The germline CDR1 and CDR2 sequences are LNHNV and YYDKDF (reference sequence). Trimming left V 0 bases short and J 6 bases short, with 14 bases between. This CDR3 has 15 amino acids. The CDR3 nucleotides are TGTGCCACCAGCAGAGATCGCACGGGGGGCCATGGCTACACCTTC. Encoded protein: CATSRDRTGGHGYTF.

This clone was counted a single time. The chain combines TRBV5-1 with TRBJ2-2, with 11 bases fitting TRBD1. Losses at the gene ends were 1 base for V and 4 bases for J; bases not matched to a gene: 9. The CDR3 length is 18 residues. CDR1 is SGHRS and CDR2 is YFSETQ in the germline V gene. The CDR3 bases are TGCGCCAGCAGCTTGCTCGCACCGGGACAGGGGGGCACCGGGGAGCTGTTTTTT. Protein: CASSLLAPGQGGTGELFF. The entire variable domain, with the rest obtained from reference TRBV5-1 and TRBJ2-2, is as follows: KAGVTQTPRYLIKTRGQQVTLSCSPISGHRSVSWYQQTPGQGLQFLFEYFSETQRNKGNFPGRFSGRQFSNSRSEMNVSTLELGDSALYLCASSLLAPGQGGTGELFFGEGSRLTVL.

CDR3 amino acids: CASSQDGQGAGDTQYF. CDR3 in DNA: TGTGCCAGCAGCCAAGACGGACAGGGGGCGGGAGATACGCAGTATTTT. This chain connects TRBV4-2 to TRBJ2-3; 11 bases are a match to TRBD1. The CDR3 is made up of 16 amino acids. Germline assignment: CDR1 LGHNA and CDR2 YNFKEQ. The V gene end was trimmed by 0 bases and the J gene end by 5 bases; junction bases not matched to a gene: 4.

The rearrangement joins TRBV19 to TRBJ1-1; maybe TRBD1 (6 bases). The CDR3 has 13 amino acids. Germline-derived CDR1 and CDR2 are LNHDA and SQIVND (reference sequence). V gave up 10 bases and J gave up 1 base, with 13 bases separating them. The CDR3 region is CATQGGGNTEAFF. CDR3 nucleotide sequence: TGTGCCACCCAAGGGGGAGGGAACACTGAAGCTTTCTTT.

The chain joins TRBV5-1 to TRBJ2-7; TRBD2 agrees at 16 bases. V lost 4 bases and J lost 7; bases outside the gene matches: 8. This CDR3 spans 16 amino acids. Per germline, CDR1 SGHRS and CDR2 YFSETQ. CDR3 sequence (DNA): TGCGCCAGCAGCCCGGGACTAGCGGGAGGGCCTGGAGAGCAGTACTTC. Encoded protein: CASSPGLAGGPGEQYF.

This clone was counted ten times or more. The same CDR3 also results from other DNA sequences found in this sample. The chain links TRBV28 to TRBJ2-7; TRBD1 agrees at 11 bases. The length of the CDR3 is 15 residues. V trimming: 5 bases; J trimming: 4 bases; junction bases outside the gene matches: 7. The germline CDR1 and CDR2 sequences are MDHEN and SYDVKM. The CDR3 is CASSPPGTGGYEQYF. The CDR3 DNA reads as TGTGCCAGCAGTCCTCCCGGGACAGGGGGGTACGAGCAGTACTTC.

This chain joins TRBV10-1 and TRBJ2-1; D possibly corresponds to TRBD1 (5 bases). The germline V and J ends were trimmed by 10 bases and 7 bases, with 17 bases remaining between them. Per the germline V gene, CDR1 is WNHNN and CDR2 is SYGVQD (reference sequence). The CDR3 is 13 amino acids. The CDR3 region is CATQSDIGNEQFF. CDR3 DNA sequence: TGCGCCACCCAATCGGACATCGGGAATGAGCAGTTCTTC.

This chain joins TRBV6-5 and TRBJ2-7; unclear D gene. Germline V lookup: CDR1 MNHEY, CDR2 SVGAGI. The V and J ends lost 6 bases and 2 bases respectively, with 8 bases between them. CDR3 length equals 12 residues. CDR3 sequence reads: CASRTKTYEQYF. CDR3 nucleotides: TGTGCCAGCAGGACCAAAACCTACGAGCAGTACTTC.

The chain combines TRBV5-1 with TRBJ2-5, with 9 nucleotides matching TRBD2. The germline CDR1 and CDR2 sequences are SGHRS and YFSETQ. The V gene end was trimmed by 4 bases and the J gene end by 3 bases; junction bases not matched to a gene: 4. This CDR3 is 14 amino acids long. The CDR3 spells CASSGASGKETQYF. The CDR3 region has the DNA TGCGCCAGCAGCGGGGCTAGCGGGAAAGAGACCCAGTACTTC.

The chain combines TRBV5-1 with TRBJ2-3; a weak D match, TRBD2 (5 bases). Germline lookup yields CDR1 SGHRS and CDR2 YFSETQ. The V end lost 10 bases, the J end lost 11 bases, and 17 bases lay between the germline ends. The CDR3 is made up of 11 amino acids. The CDR3 DNA sequence: TGCGCCTCCAATTCGGGGATTGAGCAGTATTTT. Residues: CASNSGIEQYF.

In its sample, this clone was seen a few times. Other DNA sequences of this sample code for an identical CDR3. This chain links TRBV6-1 with TRBJ1-1; possible D gene TRBD1, 6 bases. Trimming left V 4 bases short and J 1 base short, with 10 bases between. The CDR3 covers 14 residues. Germline V CDR1 and CDR2: MNHNS, SASEGT. CDR3 bases: TGTGCCAGCAGTGGCAGGGGAGGGAACACTGAAGCTTTCTTT. Translated, it gives CASSGRGGNTEAFF.

This clone was counted once. J is TRBJ2-7 and V is TRBV19; no definite D call. Trimming pared 5 bases from V and 0 bases from J, leaving 8 bases between. The CDR3 is 13 residues long. Germline CDR1 is LNHDA and CDR2 is SQIVND (reference sequence). CDR3 coding DNA: TGTGCCAGTAGTTCGGTGAGCTCCTACGAGCAGTACTTC. As protein: CASSSVSSYEQYF.

The chain is built from TRBV28 and TRBJ2-1, with 7 bases identical to TRBD2. Germline loops: CDR1 MDHEN, CDR2 SYDVKM. The CDR3 extends over 14 amino acids. This chain's CDR3 is CIMGGRASYNEQFF. CDR3 DNA sequence: TGTATTATGGGAGGGAGGGCCTCCTACAATGAGCAGTTCTTC.

This clone was counted a single time. This chain uses TRBV5-1 with TRBJ2-5; 13 nucleotides line up with TRBD2. From germline, CDR1 is SGHRS and CDR2 YFSETQ. V trimming: 4 bases; J trimming: 4 bases; junction bases outside the gene matches: 10. This CDR3 comprises 17 residues. This CDR3 is CASSRGLAGVSRETQYF. CDR3 in DNA: TGCGCCAGCAGCCGAGGACTAGCGGGAGTTTCGAGAGAGACCCAGTACTTC.

The CDR3 here is CASSLSSLFVYEQFF. The CDR3 region has the DNA TGCGCCAGCAGCTTGAGCAGCCTTTTTGTTTATGAGCAGTTCTTC. The chain joins TRBV5-1 to TRBJ2-1; D remains ambiguous. This CDR3 spans 15 amino acids. The germline CDR1 and CDR2 sequences are SGHRS and YFSETQ. With 1 base removed from V and 8 bases from J, the gap between germline ends came to 16 bases.

The CDR3 DNA reads as TGTGCCAGCAGCTTAGGGCTAGCGGGAGGAGGTCACGAGCAGTACTTC. Amino acid sequence: CASSLGLAGGGHEQYF. The rearrangement uses TRBV11-2 and TRBJ2-7; TRBD2 agrees at 11 bases. Trimming cost V 1 base and J 5 bases; bases outside gene matches: 7. The CDR3 spans 16 residues. Germline assignment: CDR1 SGHAT and CDR2 FQNNGV.

CDR3 protein: CASSPLLAGEGELFF. CDR3 coding DNA: TGTGCCAGCAGCCCCTTACTAGCGGGAGAGGGGGAGCTGTTTTTT. The rearrangement uses TRBV4-2 and TRBJ2-2, with TRBD2 matching 11 bases. Per germline, CDR1 LGHNA and CDR2 YNFKEQ. CDR3 length equals 15 residues. J lost 8 bases, V lost 4 bases, and 6 bases had no gene match.

This sequence joins TRBV25-1 and TRBJ2-3, with TRBD2 identical over 12 bases. The V gene's germline CDR1 is MGHDK and CDR2 SYGVNS. This CDR3 contains 16 residues. Trimming cost V 4 bases and J 8 bases; bases outside gene matches: 10. CDR3 DNA sequence: TGTGCCAGCAGTGCGCTAGCGGGAGGGCCGGGGGGTACGCAGTATTTT. Translation gives CASSALAGGPGGTQYF.

The V and J genes are TRBV7-9 and TRBJ2-7, with 8 nucleotides matching TRBD2. Germline trimming cut 2 bases from V and 5 bases from J; bases unmatched to any gene: 14. Looked up from germline, CDR1 is SEHNR and CDR2 is FQNEAQ (reference sequence). The CDR3 totals 17 residues. As DNA, the CDR3 is TGTGCCAGCAGCTTATCCTTAGTTAGCGGGGAGTCAAACGAGCAGTACTTC. Protein sequence: CASSLSLVSGESNEQYF.

Note on this clone: The same CDR3 can be traced to other DNA sequences in this sample. This chain links TRBV5-1 with TRBJ2-5, with D possibly TRBD1 on 5 matching bases. Germline V gene data show CDR1 as SGHRS and CDR2 as YFSETQ. This CDR3 contains 13 residues. V gave up 4 bases and J gave up 2 bases, with 9 bases separating them. The CDR3 region has the DNA TGCGCCAGCAGCAGGGGCGATCAAGAGACCCAGTACTTC. As protein: CASSRGDQETQYF.

This clone was seen just once. The CDR3 region has the DNA TGTGCCAGCAGTGGCAGGGGGCTGGGGCAAGAGACCCAGTACTTC. Encoded protein: CASSGRGLGQETQYF. The genes are TRBV25-1 and TRBJ2-5, with 8 positions matching TRBD1. CDR1 and CDR2 from the germline V gene are MGHDK and SYGVNS. This CDR3 is built from 15 residues. V dropped 4 bases and J dropped 2; count of bases not matched to a gene: 6.

Remarks on this clone: This may be a read error: a much more frequent sequence differs by one nucleotide. This sample also contains other DNA sequences that code for the same CDR3. The chain combines TRBV11-2 with TRBJ1-1; no clear D gene. This CDR3 has 13 amino acids. The germline V gene has CDR1 SGHAT and CDR2 FQNNGV. Trimming removed 5 bases from V and 3 bases from J, with 10 bases in between. The CDR3 region is CASSPQRDTEAFF. As DNA, the CDR3 is TGTGCCAGCAGCCCCCAGAGGGACACTGAAGCTTTCTTT.

The chain recombines TRBV28 with TRBJ2-5; TRBD2 matches at 7 bases. The end of the DNA is better explained by TRBJ2-7, so the J call may be wrong. Germline V lookup: CDR1 MDHEN, CDR2 SYDVKM. The length of the CDR3 is 13 residues. The CDR3 is CASSFQRGYEQYF. In DNA form, the CDR3 reads TGTGCCAGCAGTTTCCAGCGGGGCTACGAGCAGTACTTC.

The chain combines TRBV2 with TRBJ1-5, with no clear D. This CDR3 region has 14 residues. Germline lookup yields CDR1 SNHLY and CDR2 FYNNEI. Trimming took off 6 bases at V and 4 bases at J, with 13 bases between the two ends. In DNA form, the CDR3 reads TGTGCCAGCAGCTACCGGACGGGAAATCAGCCCCAGCATTTT. This gives the protein CASSYRTGNQPQHF.

This clone showed up just a few times. The chain links TRBV15 to TRBJ1-3; no definite D call. Between the trimmed V and J ends, which lost 7 bases and 0 bases, there was a span of 13 bases. From germline, CDR1 is LNHNV and CDR2 YYDKDF (reference sequence). The CDR3 is 15 amino acids. The CDR3 DNA is TGTGCCACCATGGACGCAGCAAACTCTGGAAACACCATATATTTT. Translation: CATMDAANSGNTIYF.

This chain uses TRBV28 with TRBJ2-3; D may be TRBD1 (6 bases). Germline CDR1 and CDR2: MDHEN and SYDVKM. Trimming stripped 5 bases from V and 1 base from J, with 22 bases between. The CDR3 spans 18 residues. CDR3 sequence (DNA): TGTGCCAGCAGTACCCACTGGAAGGGAAAGGGGGGCACAGATACGCAGTATTTT. Translated: CASSTHWKGKGGTDTQYF.

This rearrangement joins TRBV2 to TRBJ1-1; 7 bases are shared with TRBD1. Germline V lookup: CDR1 SNHLY, CDR2 FYNNEI. With 10 bases clipped from V and 5 bases from J, the junction kept 7 bases outside the gene matches. The CDR3 covers 12 residues. The CDR3 DNA is TGTGCCACAGGACAGGACGGGACTGAAGCTTTCTTT. Its protein is CATGQDGTEAFF.

This clone was counted only a few times. The chain is built from TRBV12-1 and TRBJ1-2. TRBV12-1 counts as a pseudogene. The CDR3 has 13 amino acids. CDR3 in DNA: TGTGCCAGCAGCTCCGGGACGGCCTATGGCTACACCTTC. Protein product: CASSSGTAYGYTF.